The rows below give T cell receptor beta chains drawn from one sample of a study of T cells after yellow fever vaccination. TCRdb processed the 5' RACE reads anew with MiXCR; each CDR3 protein has one entry. The table lists around 310,000 distinct CDR3 sequences, approximately 4% of them singletons. The sequencing here drew on PBMCs, taken 15 days after the yellow fever booster vaccination. Receptors were obtained from a man between 18 and 29 years old who received the YFV17D yellow fever vaccine. Both conserved end residues are part of each CDR3.

V: TRBV6-5
J: TRBJ2-1
CDR3: CASSYSTGGLGEQFF

V: TRBV5-1
J: TRBJ2-3
CDR3: CASGGTSGDTQYF

V: TRBV6-2/TRBV6-3
J: TRBJ1-2
CDR3: CASSYSGTIYGYTF

V: TRBV6-5
J: TRBJ1-2
CDR3: CASGMTGLTNYGYTF

V: TRBV18
J: TRBJ2-2
CDR3: CASSPGTDTGELFF

V: TRBV5-1
J: TRBJ2-1
CDR3: CASSPGQGANEQFF

V: TRBV4-1
J: TRBJ2-6
CDR3: CASSQDEGANVLTF

V: TRBV7-2
J: TRBJ2-5
CDR3: CASSGHRGRGTKETQYF

V: TRBV6-5
J: TRBJ2-7
CDR3: CASSYSGEQYF

V: TRBV27
J: TRBJ1-5
CDR3: CASSFTSGNDQPQHF

V: TRBV6-5
J: TRBJ2-1
CDR3: CASSYSLAGPNNEQFF

V: TRBV29-1
J: TRBJ2-2
CDR3: CSVSRGGTGELFF

V: TRBV7-9
J: TRBJ2-3
CDR3: CASSQVDTQYF

V: TRBV5-4
J: TRBJ2-5
CDR3: CASSVGLWVSQETQYF

V: TRBV2
J: TRBJ2-5
CDR3: CASSERVASGSQETQYF

V: TRBV20-1
J: TRBJ2-3
CDR3: CSARFRSVGGLDDTQYF

V: TRBV20-1
J: TRBJ1-5
CDR3: CSARPTYGGPQHF

V: TRBV4-2
J: TRBJ1-4
CDR3: CASSLGAGGEKLFF

V: TRBV28
J: TRBJ2-5
CDR3: CASSFAGVPETQYF

V: TRBV20-1
J: TRBJ2-3
CDR3: CSASERTDTQYF

V: TRBV20-1
J: TRBJ2-3
CDR3: CSARQASADTQYF

V: TRBV7-2
J: TRBJ2-7
CDR3: CASREGTVGYEQYF

V: TRBV30
J: TRBJ1-2
CDR3: CAWSPQTRNQGLF